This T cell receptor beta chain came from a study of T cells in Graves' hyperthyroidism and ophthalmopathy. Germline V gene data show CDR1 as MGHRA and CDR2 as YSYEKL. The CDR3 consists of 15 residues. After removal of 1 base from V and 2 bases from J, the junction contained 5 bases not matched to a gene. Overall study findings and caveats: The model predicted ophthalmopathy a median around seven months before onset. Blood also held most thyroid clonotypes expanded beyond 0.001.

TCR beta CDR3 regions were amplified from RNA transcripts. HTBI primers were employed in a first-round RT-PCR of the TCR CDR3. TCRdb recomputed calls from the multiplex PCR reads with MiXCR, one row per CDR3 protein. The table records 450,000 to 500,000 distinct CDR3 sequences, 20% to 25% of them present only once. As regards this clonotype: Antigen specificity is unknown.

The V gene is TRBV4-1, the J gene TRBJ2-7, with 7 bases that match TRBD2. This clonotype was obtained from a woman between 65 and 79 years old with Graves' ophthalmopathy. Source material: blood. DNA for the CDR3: TGCGCCAGCAGCCAAGCGTTGGGGGGGACCTACGAGCAGTACTTC. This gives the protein CASSQALGGTYEQYF.